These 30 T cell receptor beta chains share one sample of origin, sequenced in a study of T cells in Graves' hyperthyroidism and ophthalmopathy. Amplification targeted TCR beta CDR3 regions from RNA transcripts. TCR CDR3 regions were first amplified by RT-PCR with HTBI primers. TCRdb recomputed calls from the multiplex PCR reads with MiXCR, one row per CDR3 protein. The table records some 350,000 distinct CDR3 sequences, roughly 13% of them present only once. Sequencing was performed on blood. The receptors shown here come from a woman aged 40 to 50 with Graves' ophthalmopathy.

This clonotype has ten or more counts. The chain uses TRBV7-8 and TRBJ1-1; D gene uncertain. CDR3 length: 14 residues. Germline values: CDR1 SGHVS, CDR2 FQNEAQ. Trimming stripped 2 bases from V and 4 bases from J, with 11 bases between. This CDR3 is CASSLSSGGTEAFF. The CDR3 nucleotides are TGTGCCAGCAGCTTAAGTTCTGGAGGCACTGAAGCTTTCTTT.

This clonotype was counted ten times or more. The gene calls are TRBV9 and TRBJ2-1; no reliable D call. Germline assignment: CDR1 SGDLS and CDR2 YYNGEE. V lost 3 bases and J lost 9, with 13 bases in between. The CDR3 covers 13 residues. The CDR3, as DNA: TGTGCCAGCAGCGACCGTTCAGTGGGTGAGCAGTTCTTC. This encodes CASSDRSVGEQFF.

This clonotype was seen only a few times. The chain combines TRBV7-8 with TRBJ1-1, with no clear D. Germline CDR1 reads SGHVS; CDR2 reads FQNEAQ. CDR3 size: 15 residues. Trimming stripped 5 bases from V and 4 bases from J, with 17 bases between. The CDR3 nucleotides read TGTGCCAGCAGCCAAGGACGGGGTCAGAGCACTGAAGCTTTCTTT. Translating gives CASSQGRGQSTEAFF.

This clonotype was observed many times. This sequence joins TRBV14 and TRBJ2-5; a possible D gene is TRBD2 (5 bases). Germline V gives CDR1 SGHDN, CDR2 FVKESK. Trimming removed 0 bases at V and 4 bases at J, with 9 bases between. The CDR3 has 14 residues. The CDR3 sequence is CASSQDGSLETQYF. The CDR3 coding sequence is TGTGCCAGCAGCCAAGATGGGAGTTTAGAGACCCAGTACTTC.

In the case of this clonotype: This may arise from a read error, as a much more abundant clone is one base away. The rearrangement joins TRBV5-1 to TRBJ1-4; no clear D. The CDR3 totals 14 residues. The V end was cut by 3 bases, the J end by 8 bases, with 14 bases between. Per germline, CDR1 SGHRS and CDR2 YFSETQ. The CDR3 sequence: CASSSFGRWEKLFF. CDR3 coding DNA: TGCGCCAGCAGCTCCTTCGGGCGGTGGGAAAAACTGTTTTTT.

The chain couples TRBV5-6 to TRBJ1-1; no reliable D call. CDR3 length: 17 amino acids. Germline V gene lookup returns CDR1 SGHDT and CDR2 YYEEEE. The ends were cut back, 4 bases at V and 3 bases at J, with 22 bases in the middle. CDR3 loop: CASSVRLVDPADTEAFF. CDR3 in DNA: TGTGCCAGCAGCGTCCGGCTAGTGGACCCGGCGGACACTGAAGCTTTCTTT.

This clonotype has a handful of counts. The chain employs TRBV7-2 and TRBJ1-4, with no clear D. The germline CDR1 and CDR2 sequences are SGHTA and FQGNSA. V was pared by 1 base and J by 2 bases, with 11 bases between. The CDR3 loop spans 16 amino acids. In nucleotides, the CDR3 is TGTGCCAGCAGCTTAGTCGGGTCCGGTACTAATGAAAAACTGTTTTTT. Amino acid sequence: CASSLVGSGTNEKLFF. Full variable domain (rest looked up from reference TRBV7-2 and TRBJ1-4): GAGVSQSPSNKVTEKGKDVELRCDPISGHTALYWYRQSLGQGLEFLIYFQGNSAPDKSGLPSDRFSAERTGGSVSTLTIQRTQQEDSAVYLCASSLVGSGTNEKLFFGSGTQLSVL.

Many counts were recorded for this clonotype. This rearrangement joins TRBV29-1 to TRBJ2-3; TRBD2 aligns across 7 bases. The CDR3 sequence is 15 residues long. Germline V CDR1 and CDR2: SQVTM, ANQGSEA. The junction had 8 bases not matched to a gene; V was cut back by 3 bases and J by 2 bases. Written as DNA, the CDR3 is TGCAGCGTTGACGATAGCGGGTCCTACACAGATACGCAGTATTTT. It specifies CSVDDSGSYTDTQYF.

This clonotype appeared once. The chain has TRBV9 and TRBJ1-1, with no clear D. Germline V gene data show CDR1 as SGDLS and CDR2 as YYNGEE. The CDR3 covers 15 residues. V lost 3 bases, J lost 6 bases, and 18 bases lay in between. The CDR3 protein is CASSGGPGPGAEAFF. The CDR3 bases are TGTGCCAGCAGCGGCGGTCCGGGTCCCGGGGCTGAAGCTTTCTTT. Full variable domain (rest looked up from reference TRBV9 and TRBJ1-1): DSGVTQTPKHLITATGQRVTLRCSPRSGDLSVYWYQQSLDQGLQFLIQYYNGEERAKGNILERFSAQQFPDLHSELNLSSLELGDSALYFCASSGGPGPGAEAFFGQGTRLTVV.

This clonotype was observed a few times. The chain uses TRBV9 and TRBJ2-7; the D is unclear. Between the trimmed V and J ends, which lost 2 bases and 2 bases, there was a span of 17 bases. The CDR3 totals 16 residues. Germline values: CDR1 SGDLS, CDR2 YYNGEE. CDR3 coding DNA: TGTGCCAGCAGCGTCTTTTTCGTCCGTAGACCCTACGAGCAGTACTTC. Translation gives CASSVFFVRRPYEQYF.

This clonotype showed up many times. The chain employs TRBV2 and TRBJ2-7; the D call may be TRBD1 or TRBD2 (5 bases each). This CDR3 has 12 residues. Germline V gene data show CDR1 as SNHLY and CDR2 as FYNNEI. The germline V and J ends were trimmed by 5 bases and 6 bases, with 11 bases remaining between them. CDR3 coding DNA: TGTGCCAGCAGTCCCCAGGGAGTCGAGCAGTACTTC. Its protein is CASSPQGVEQYF.

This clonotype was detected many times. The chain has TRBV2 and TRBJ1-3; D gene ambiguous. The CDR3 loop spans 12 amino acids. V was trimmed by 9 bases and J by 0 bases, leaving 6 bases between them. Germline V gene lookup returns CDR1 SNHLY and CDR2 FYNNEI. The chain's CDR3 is CASGLSGNTIYF. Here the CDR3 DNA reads TGTGCCAGTGGTCTCTCTGGAAACACCATATATTTT.

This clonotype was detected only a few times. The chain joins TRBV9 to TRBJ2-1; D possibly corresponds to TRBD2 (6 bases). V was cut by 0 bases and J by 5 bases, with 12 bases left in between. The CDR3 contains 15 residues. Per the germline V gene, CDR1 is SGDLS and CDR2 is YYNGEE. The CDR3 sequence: CASSVGTTFNNEQFF. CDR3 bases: TGTGCCAGCAGCGTAGGGACTACCTTCAACAATGAGCAGTTCTTC.

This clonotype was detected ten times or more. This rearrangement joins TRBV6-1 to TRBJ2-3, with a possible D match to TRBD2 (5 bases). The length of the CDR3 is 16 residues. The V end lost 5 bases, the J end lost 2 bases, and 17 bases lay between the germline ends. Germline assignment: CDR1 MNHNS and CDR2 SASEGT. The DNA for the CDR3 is TGTGCCAGCAGTTCCCTTACTAGACCAAACACAGATACGCAGTATTTT. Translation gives CASSSLTRPNTDTQYF.

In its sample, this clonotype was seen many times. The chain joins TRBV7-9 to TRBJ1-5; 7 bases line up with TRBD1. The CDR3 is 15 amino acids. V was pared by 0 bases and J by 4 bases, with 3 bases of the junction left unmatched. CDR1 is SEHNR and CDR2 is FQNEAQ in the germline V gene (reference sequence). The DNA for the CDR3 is TGTGCCAGCAGCTTAGCCGGGACAGCTAATCAGCCCCAGCATTTT. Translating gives CASSLAGTANQPQHF.

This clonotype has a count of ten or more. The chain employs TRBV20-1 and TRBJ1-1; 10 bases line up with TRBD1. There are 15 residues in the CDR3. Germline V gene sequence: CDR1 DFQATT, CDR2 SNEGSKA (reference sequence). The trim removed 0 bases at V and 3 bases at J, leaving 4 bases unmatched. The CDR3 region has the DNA TGCAGTGCTAGAGATTGGGACAGGGGCCACACTGAAGCTTTCTTT. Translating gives CSARDWDRGHTEAFF.

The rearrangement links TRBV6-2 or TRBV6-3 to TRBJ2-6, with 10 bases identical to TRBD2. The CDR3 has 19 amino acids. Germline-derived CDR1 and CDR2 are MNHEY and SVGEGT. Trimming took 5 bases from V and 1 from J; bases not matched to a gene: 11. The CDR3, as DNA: TGTGCCAGCAGTCCTTTTATTAGCGGGGGGTCTTCTGGGGCCAACGTCCTGACTTTC. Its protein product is CASSPFISGGSSGANVLTF.

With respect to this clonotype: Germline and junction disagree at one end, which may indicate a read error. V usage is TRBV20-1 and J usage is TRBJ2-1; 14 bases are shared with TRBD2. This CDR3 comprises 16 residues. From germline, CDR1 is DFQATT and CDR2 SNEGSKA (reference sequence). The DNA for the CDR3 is TGCAGTGCTAGCACCGGGACTAGCGGGAGAGGCAATGAGCAGTCCTTC. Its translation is CSASTGTSGRGNEQSF.

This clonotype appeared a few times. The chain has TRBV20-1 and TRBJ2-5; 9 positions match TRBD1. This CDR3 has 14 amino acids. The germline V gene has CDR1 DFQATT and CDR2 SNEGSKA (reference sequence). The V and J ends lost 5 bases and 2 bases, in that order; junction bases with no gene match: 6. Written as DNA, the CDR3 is TGCAGTGCTCGGGGGACAGGGACACAAGAGACCCAGTACTTC. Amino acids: CSARGTGTQETQYF.

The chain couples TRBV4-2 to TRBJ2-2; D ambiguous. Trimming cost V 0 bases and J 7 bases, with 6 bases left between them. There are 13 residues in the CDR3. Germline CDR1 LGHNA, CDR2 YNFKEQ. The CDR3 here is CASSQDRYGELFF. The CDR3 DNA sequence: TGTGCCAGCAGCCAAGATAGATACGGGGAGCTGTTTTTT.

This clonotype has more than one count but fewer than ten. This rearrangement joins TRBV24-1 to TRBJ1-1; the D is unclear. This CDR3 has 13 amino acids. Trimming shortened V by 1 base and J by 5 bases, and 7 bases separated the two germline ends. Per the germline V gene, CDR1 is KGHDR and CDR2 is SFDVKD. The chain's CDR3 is CATSDLPWTEAFF. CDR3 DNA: TGTGCCACCAGTGATTTACCCTGGACTGAAGCTTTCTTT.

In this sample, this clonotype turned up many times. In DNA, the CDR3 is TGTGCCAGCACAAGTTTAGCGGGGCCAAGCACAGATACGCAGTATTTT. Residues: CASTSLAGPSTDTQYF. J is TRBJ2-3 and V is TRBV2, with 8 bases aligning to TRBD2. The CDR3 is made up of 16 amino acids. Losses at the gene ends were 7 bases for V and 0 bases for J; bases not matched to a gene: 9. Germline V gene data show CDR1 as SNHLY and CDR2 as FYNNEI.

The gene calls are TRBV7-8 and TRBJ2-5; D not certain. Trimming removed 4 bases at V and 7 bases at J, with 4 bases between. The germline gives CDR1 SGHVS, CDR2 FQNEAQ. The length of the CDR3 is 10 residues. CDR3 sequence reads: CASSSGTQYF. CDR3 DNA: TGTGCCAGCAGCTCAGGGACCCAGTACTTC. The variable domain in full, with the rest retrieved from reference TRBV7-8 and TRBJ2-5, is GAGVSQSPRYKVAKRGQDVALRCDPISGHVSLFWYQQALGQGPEFLTYFQNEAQLDKSGLPSDRFFAERPEGSVSTLKIQRTQQEDSAVYLCASSSGTQYFGPGTRLLVL.

The chain's CDR3 is CASSQDIWGAAGISYEQYF. The CDR3 bases are TGCGCCAGCAGCCAAGATATTTGGGGAGCGGCAGGCATCTCCTACGAGCAGTACTTC. The chain employs TRBV4-1 and TRBJ2-7; D perhaps matches TRBD2 (5 bases). V lost 0 bases to trimming and J lost 0 bases, with 21 bases between them. The CDR3 is 19 residues long. Germline V gives CDR1 MGHRA, CDR2 YSYEKL.

The CDR3 here is CASSLGTANTGELFF. CDR3 in DNA: TGTGCCAGCAGCTTAGGGACAGCGAACACCGGGGAGCTGTTTTTT. This rearrangement joins TRBV7-8 to TRBJ2-2; TRBD1 is a possible D gene (6 bases). The V gene lost 1 base and the J gene lost 0 bases, with 6 bases spanning the gap. CDR1 and CDR2 from the germline V gene are SGHVS and FQNEAQ. The CDR3 loop spans 15 amino acids. Full variable domain (outside the CDR3, taken from reference TRBV7-8 and TRBJ2-2): GAGVSQSPRYKVAKRGQDVALRCDPISGHVSLFWYQQALGQGPEFLTYFQNEAQLDKSGLPSDRFFAERPEGSVSTLKIQRTQQEDSAVYLCASSLGTANTGELFFGEGSRLTVL.

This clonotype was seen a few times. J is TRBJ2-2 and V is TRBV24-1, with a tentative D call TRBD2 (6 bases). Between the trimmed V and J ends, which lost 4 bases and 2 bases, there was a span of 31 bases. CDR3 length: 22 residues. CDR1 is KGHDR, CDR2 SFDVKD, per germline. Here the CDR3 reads CATSDLGHTSIGSGPNTGELFF. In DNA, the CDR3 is TGTGCCACCAGTGACCTGGGGCACACTAGCATAGGAAGCGGGCCTAACACCGGGGAGCTGTTTTTT.

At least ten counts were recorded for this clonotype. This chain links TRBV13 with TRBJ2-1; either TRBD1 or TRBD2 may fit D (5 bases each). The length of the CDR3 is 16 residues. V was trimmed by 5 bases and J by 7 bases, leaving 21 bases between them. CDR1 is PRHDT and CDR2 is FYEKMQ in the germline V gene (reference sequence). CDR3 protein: CASSLTGPGSQNEQFF. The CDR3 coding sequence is TGTGCCAGCAGCCTTACGGGACCGGGATCGCAAAATGAGCAGTTCTTC.

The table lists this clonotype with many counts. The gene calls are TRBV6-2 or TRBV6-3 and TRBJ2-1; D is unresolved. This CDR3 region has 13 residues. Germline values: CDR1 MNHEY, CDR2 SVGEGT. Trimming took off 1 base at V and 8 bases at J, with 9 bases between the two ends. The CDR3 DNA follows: TGTGCCAGCAGTTACTTAAGTTTGGATGAGCAGTTCTTC. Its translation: CASSYLSLDEQFF.

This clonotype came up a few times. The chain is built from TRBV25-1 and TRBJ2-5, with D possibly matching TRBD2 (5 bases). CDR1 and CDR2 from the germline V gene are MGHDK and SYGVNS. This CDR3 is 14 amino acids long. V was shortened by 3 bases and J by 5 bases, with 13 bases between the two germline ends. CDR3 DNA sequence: TGTGCCAGCAGTGAGCGGGCCGTCGCGGAGACCCAGTACTTC. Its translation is CASSERAVAETQYF.

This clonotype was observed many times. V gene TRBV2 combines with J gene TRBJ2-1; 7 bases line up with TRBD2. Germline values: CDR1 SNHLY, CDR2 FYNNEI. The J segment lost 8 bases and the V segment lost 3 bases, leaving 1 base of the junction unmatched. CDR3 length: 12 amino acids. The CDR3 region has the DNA TGTGCCAGCAGTGATGCGGGGGATGAGCAGTTCTTC. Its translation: CASSDAGDEQFF.